This T cell receptor beta chain was identified during a study of PD-1 blockade in classical Hodgkin lymphoma. Study-wide results and limits: Reasons behind the repertoire differences stay unclear, perhaps disease activity or earlier therapy. Reported findings placed baseline TCR diversity lower in newly diagnosed patients (compared with healthy donors).

This sample's time point: newly diagnosed, previously untreated cHL patient sample. Peripheral samples used as comparators were newly diagnosed, untreated classical Hodgkin lymphoma PBMCs. This clone came up once. Its antigen is unknown. The CDR3 extends over 14 amino acids. Germline V gene lookup returns CDR1 MGHRA and CDR2 YSYEKL. Trimming took off 0 bases at V and 8 bases at J, with 13 bases between the two ends. The repertoire was sequenced with immunoSEQ multiplex PCR; TCRdb's copy has only in-frame clones and lacks some. In the table there are 17,000 or so clones, around nine tenths of which are singletons.

This chain connects TRBV4-1 to TRBJ1-1, with D uncertain. The sequence was obtained from a human donor with classical Hodgkin lymphoma. Sequences were obtained from peripheral blood mononuclear cells (PBMCs). CDR3 residues: CASSQDPTRPEAFF. DNA of the CDR3: TGCGCCAGCAGCCAAGACCCGACCCGACCAGAAGCTTTCTTT.